A selection of T cell receptor beta chains follows, all from one sample in a study of CD8+ T cells in alopecia areata. Here immunoSEQ multiplex PCR was the method, and the copy in TCRdb shows in-frame clones only, minus some. The data contain nearly 110,000 clones, about four fifths of them seen just once; the ten biggest clones take up around 25%. Material: CD8+ T cells sorted from blood, obtained at week 24, from a patient treated with tofacitinib. All receptors derive from a human donor with alopecia areata. CDR3s include the opening cysteine and the closing phenylalanine or tryptophan. A D gene is named only where the DNA matches it firmly. Not all rows give a size; the values are once, few, many and, for expanded clones, a class.

size | D | J | V | DNA | CDR3
- | - | TRBJ1-1 | TRBV4-1 | TGCGCCAGCAGCCCCCGTGGGGCGGGGAACACTGAAGCTTTCTTT | CASSPRGAGNTEAFF
- | - | TRBJ1-5 | TRBV6-6 | TGTGCCAGCAGAGAGGCCCTCAATCAGCCCCAGCATTTT | CASREALNQPQHF
few | TRBD2 | TRBJ2-7 | TRBV15 | TGTGCCACCAGCAGAGGTGGGGGGGGCGAGCAGTACTTC | CATSRGGGGEQYF
- | - | TRBJ2-5 | TRBV21-1 | TGTGCCAGCAGGGGACCTCCGGGCGGAGCCCAGTACTTC | CASRGPPGGAQYF
- | - | TRBJ2-3 | TRBV19 | TGTGCCAGTAACCCGGACAGCACAGATACGCAGTATTTT | CASNPDSTDTQYF
- | TRBD1 | TRBJ1-5 | TRBV4-1 | TGCGCCAGCAGCCTACAGGGGGCCGGCAATCAGCCCCAGCATTTT | CASSLQGAGNQPQHF
- | - | TRBJ2-7 | TRBV7-9 | TGTGCCAGCAGCTTATCCACCGGGACATACTCCTACGAGCAGTACTTC | CASSLSTGTYSYEQYF
- | - | TRBJ1-2 | TRBV13 | TGTGCCAGCAGCTTAGGGTTAGGTGGCTACACCTTC | CASSLGLGGYTF
few | TRBD1 | TRBJ2-1 | TRBV27 | TGTGCCAGCACTCCGGCCCTAGGGGACAGGGGCGATGAGCAGTTCTTC | CASTPALGDRGDEQFF
- | - | TRBJ1-2 | TRBV13 | TGTGCCAGCAGCTTAGTTTGGGGGCCCGGGGATGGCTACACCTTC | CASSLVWGPGDGYTF
- | - | TRBJ2-7 | TRBV25-1 | TGTGCCAGCAGTGAAGGGCCTGGGCAGTACTTC | CASSEGPGQYF
- | - | TRBJ1-3 | TRBV7-6 | TGTGCCAGCAAAGACTCCGGCGGTGGAAACACCATATATTTT | CASKDSGGGNTIYF
few | - | TRBJ2-1 | TRBV29-1 | TGCAGCGTTGAGAGAGCGGGCCCGGGTACTGAGCAGTTCTTC | CSVERAGPGTEQFF
- | - | TRBJ2-7 | TRBV7-8 | TGTGCCAGCAGCGGGGCGGTCGGGGTACTCTCCTACGAGCAGTACTTC | CASSGAVGVLSYEQYF
- | TRBD2 | TRBJ2-3 | TRBV10-3 | TGTGCCATCTCCCGCACTAGCGGGGGCACAGATACGCAGTATTTT | CAISRTSGGTDTQYF
- | - | TRBJ1-1 | TRBV13 | TGTGCCAGCAGCTCTTACAGCGAAGGGAAGACTTTCTTT | CASSSYSEGKTFF
- | TRBD1 | TRBJ2-3 | TRBV6-5 | TGTGCCAGCAGTCTTCGACAGGGGGTAGATACGCAGTATTTT | CASSLRQGVDTQYF
- | - | TRBJ2-2 | TRBV14 | TGTGCCAGCAGCCAAGGTCAGGGGGGACTCTGGAACACCGGGGAGCTGTTTTTT | CASSQGQGGLWNTGELFF
- | TRBD1 | TRBJ1-4 | TRBV5-5 | TGTGCCAGCAGTCACTCCGGGACAGTTAATGAAAAACTGTTTTTT | CASSHSGTVNEKLFF
- | - | TRBJ2-5 | TRBV4-3 | TGCGCCAGCAGCCAAGTACTCGGGGGGCTAGAGACCCAGTACTTC | CASSQVLGGLETQYF
- | TRBD2 | TRBJ2-1 | TRBV6-5 | TGTGCCGGCCTGGGGGGAGCGGGGGGCCGGAATGAGCAGTTCTTC | CAGLGGAGGRNEQFF
- | - | TRBJ2-7 | TRBV5-5 | TGTGCCAGCAGCCGGTCGGGGGCCTACGAGCAGTACTTC | CASSRSGAYEQYF
- | - | TRBJ2-1 | TRBV27 | TGTGCCAGCAGTCGACCCGGCAATGAGCAGTTCTTC | CASSRPGNEQFF
once | TRBD2 | TRBJ2-2 | TRBV4-3 | TGCGCCAGCAGCCGAAGAGCGACTAGCGGGGGAGCGAACACCGGGGAGCTGTTTTTT | CASSRRATSGGANTGELFF
- | - | TRBJ2-1 | TRBV6-6 | TGTGCCAGCAGTTACTCTGGTGGGGCAGCCGGGAATGAGCAGTTCTTC | CASSYSGGAAGNEQFF
- | TRBD1 | TRBJ2-1 | TRBV4-3 | TGCGCCAGCAGCCAAGATGAAGGCAGGGGGCATTGGGAGCAGTTCTTC | CASSQDEGRGHWEQFF
- | - | TRBJ2-1 | TRBV6-5 | TGTGCCAGCAGTTACTCACCCGGGACCCACAATGAGCAGTTCTTC | CASSYSPGTHNEQFF
- | TRBD1 | TRBJ2-7 | TRBV4-3 | TGCGCCAGCAGCCAAGAGGACAGGGACCCCTACGAGCAGTACTTC | CASSQEDRDPYEQYF
- | TRBD2 | TRBJ2-1 | TRBV7-9 | TGTGCTCACGGGGGGGACGGAAACAATGAGCAGTTCTTC | CAHGGDGNNEQFF
- | - | TRBJ2-5 | TRBV6-5 | TGTGCCAGCAGTTACTCGAATCCAGGATGGGGGGAGACCCAGTACTTC | CASSYSNPGWGETQYF
- | - | TRBJ2-1 | TRBV13 | TGTGCCAGCATCGGGCAGAACAATGAGCAGTTCTTC | CASIGQNNEQFF
- | - | TRBJ2-1 | TRBV27 | TGTGCCAGCGGATTGAATGAGCAGTTCTTC | CASGLNEQFF
- | - | TRBJ2-1 | TRBV9 | TGTGCCAGCCATGCGCCTCAATACAATGAGCAGTTCTTC | CASHAPQYNEQFF
- | - | TRBJ1-2 | TRBV7-9 | TGTGCCAGCAGCCGAACAGAGACCTCTAACTATGGCTACACCTTC | CASSRTETSNYGYTF
- | - | TRBJ2-3 | TRBV5-1 | TGCGCCAGCAGCTTGGAGGCGGCACGAAGCACAGATACGCAGTATTTT | CASSLEAARSTDTQYF
- | TRBD1 | TRBJ1-2 | TRBV15 | TGTGCCACCAGCAGAGATGGGGGCCAGGGGGGGCCTTGGATCTATGGCTACACCTTC | CATSRDGGQGGPWIYGYTF
- | - | TRBJ2-5 | TRBV7-7 | TGTGCTAGCAGCTTACGTATGGGGAAGACCCAGTACTTC | CASSLRMGKTQYF
- | - | TRBJ2-5 | TRBV7-9 | TGTGCCAGCAGCCACGGGAGACTCCAAGAGACCCAGTACTTC | CASSHGRLQETQYF
- | - | TRBJ2-3 | TRBV4-2 | TGTGCCAGCAGCCAAGATGGGTCCCCGGGGGCGACAGATACGCAGTATTTT | CASSQDGSPGATDTQYF
- | TRBD1 | TRBJ2-7 | TRBV29-1 | TGCAGCGTTGAAGTTCCAGGACAGGGGTACTACGAGCAGTACTTC | CSVEVPGQGYYEQYF
- | TRBD2 | TRBJ2-1 | TRBV10-3 | TGCAGGTTCGGGGGGGTGCGGAATGAGCAGTTCTTC | CRFGGVRNEQFF
- | TRBD1 | TRBJ1-5 | TRBV4-1 | TGCGCCAGCAGCCAAGAGAACAGGGGAGGGAGGCAGCCCCAGCATTTT | CASSQENRGGRQPQHF
- | TRBD2 | TRBJ2-3 | TRBV4-3 | TGCGCCAGCAGCCAAAATCTAGCGGGGGGGCCAGCGGATACGCAGTATTTT | CASSQNLAGGPADTQYF
- | - | TRBJ2-7 | TRBV6-5 | TGTGCCAGCAGTGAATTTGCGGGGCACTACGAGCAGTACTTC | CASSEFAGHYEQYF
- | - | TRBJ2-7 | TRBV4-3 | TGCGCCAGCAGCAAGGGGATCCTCGTGCCCGAGCAGTACTTC | CASSKGILVPEQYF
- | TRBD2 | TRBJ2-1 | TRBV7-8 | TGTGCCAGCAGCGTGGGCGGGGGGTCCTACAATGAGCAGTTCTTC | CASSVGGGSYNEQFF
once | - | TRBJ2-3 | TRBV4-2 | TGTGCCAGCAGCTTGAATCCGGGACGGAGCACAGATACGCAGTATTTT | CASSLNPGRSTDTQYF
few | - | TRBJ1-1 | TRBV7-9 | TGTGCCAGCAGCTTCGAGGTCGAGGAAGCTTTCTTT | CASSFEVEEAFF
- | TRBD1 | TRBJ2-7 | TRBV5-4 | TGTGCCAGCAGCTTGGGTCCGGACAGGTCAGCCCACCCCTCCTACGAGCAGTACTTC | CASSLGPDRSAHPSYEQYF
- | TRBD2 | TRBJ2-3 | TRBV6-1 | TGTGCCAGCAGTGAAGAAGCGGGGGGGACAGATACGCAGTATTTT | CASSEEAGGTDTQYF
once | TRBD2 | TRBJ2-5 | TRBV5-4 | TGTGCCAGCAGCCTGCCGGGGGGGGGCTTTGAGACCCAGTACTTC | CASSLPGGGFETQYF
- | TRBD2 | TRBJ2-1 | TRBV29-1 | TGCAGCGTAGCCCTACCGGGACTAGCGGGGGGGCCGGAGTTCTTC | CSVALPGLAGGPEFF
- | - | TRBJ1-1 | TRBV2 | TGTGCCAGCAGGCAGGTCGGCATGAACACTGAAGCTTTCTTT | CASRQVGMNTEAFF
- | TRBD2 | TRBJ2-2 | TRBV7-6 | TGTGCCAGCAGGGACTTATCAGCGGGGGGAAGTTCCGGGGAGCTGTTTTTT | CASRDLSAGGSSGELFF
- | TRBD1 | TRBJ1-1 | TRBV19 | TGTGCCAGTAGTGCCCGGACAGGGACTTACACTGAAGCTTTCTTT | CASSARTGTYTEAFF
- | - | TRBJ2-3 | TRBV29-1 | TGCAGCGTCGAGGAGGGGGTCAGCACAGATACGCAGTATTTT | CSVEEGVSTDTQYF
few | TRBD2 | TRBJ2-3 | TRBV6-4 | TGTGCCAGCAGTGACGGTAGCGGGGGGGCCGATACGCAGTATTTT | CASSDGSGGADTQYF
- | TRBD1 | TRBJ2-5 | TRBV9 | TGTGCCAGCAGCGTAGATTTGGGACAGGCGTACCAAGAGACCCAGTACTTC | CASSVDLGQAYQETQYF
- | - | TRBJ2-3 | TRBV7-2 | TGTGCCAGCAGCCCAATATCCACAGATACGCAGTATTTT | CASSPISTDTQYF